These T cell receptor beta chains were read from a single sample in a study of monozygotic twins with cystic fibrosis. Clones were sequenced by immunoSEQ multiplex PCR, and TCRdb holds only the in-frame ones, with some missing. The table includes roughly 24,000 clones, 97% detected once. The source material was blood. The source of these receptors is a girl between 5 and 17 years old with cystic fibrosis. Each CDR3 is given with its conserved first and last residue. Fields, in order: clone size, V gene, D gene, J gene, CDR3 DNA, CDR3 protein. D genes are given only for firm matches. The size entry is marked missing in some rows and otherwise reads once, few, many or a size class.

-	TRBV15	TRBD1	TRBJ2-3	TGTGCCACCAGCAGAGCAAAATCAGGGGGAAGCGCAGATACGCAGTATTTT	CATSRAKSGGSADTQYF
-	TRBV4-3	TRBD1	TRBJ2-5	TGCGCCAGCAGCCAAGAGGGAGCGCCGGGACAGGGGACCTCCCCCCAAGAGACCCAGTACTTC	CASSQEGAPGQGTSPQETQYF
-	TRBV14	-	TRBJ2-4	TGTGCCAGCAGCCAAGTCCGGGCCTTC	CASSQVRAF
-	TRBV20-1	TRBD2	TRBJ2-5	TGCAGTGCTGGAGGACTAGTAAGGGACTTC	CSAGGLVRDF
-	TRBV4-2	TRBD1	TRBJ1-1	TGTGCCAGCAGCCCTTACGCGGACAGGGCCACTGAAGCTTTCTTT	CASSPYADRATEAFF
-	TRBV7-9	-	TRBJ2-7	TGTGCCAGCAGAGAAGGGGACGAGCAGTACTTC	CASREGDEQYF
-	TRBV11-2	TRBD2	TRBJ2-2	TGTGCCAGCAGCCCAGGACTAGCGGGAGTCACCGGGGAGCTGTTTTTT	CASSPGLAGVTGELFF
-	TRBV28	-	TRBJ2-5	TGTGCCAGCAGCCGGGACGGAGAGACCCAGTACTTC	CASSRDGETQYF
-	TRBV6-5	TRBD1	TRBJ1-1	TGTGCCAGCAGTTCAGCACGGGACAGGGTAAGAGCTTTCTTT	CASSSARDRVRAFF
-	TRBV5-5	-	TRBJ2-7	TGTGCCAGCAGCTTGTTGGGTTTTAGGACTTACGAGCAGTACTTC	CASSLLGFRTYEQYF
-	TRBV5-1	TRBD1	TRBJ2-2	TGCGCCAGCAGCAAAACCCAGGGGGCAATGGGAACCGGGGAGCTGTTTTTT	CASSKTQGAMGTGELFF
-	TRBV6-5	TRBD2	TRBJ2-3	TGTGCCAGCAGTTTAACTAGCGGGACAGATACGCAGTATTTT	CASSLTSGTDTQYF
-	TRBV6-6	-	TRBJ1-2	TGTGCCAGCAACGCAGGGGATGGCTACACCTTC	CASNAGDGYTF
-	TRBV9	-	TRBJ2-2	TGTGCCAGCAGCGTATCGAACACCGGGGAGCTGTTTTTT	CASSVSNTGELFF
-	TRBV7-2	-	TRBJ2-3	TGTGCCAGCAGCCGGGTCACAGATACGCAGTATTTT	CASSRVTDTQYF
once	TRBV6-1	-	TRBJ1-2	TGTGCCAGCAGTGAGTTCCGGGGTAAGGATGGCTACACCTTC	CASSEFRGKDGYTF
-	TRBV18	TRBD2	TRBJ2-1	TGTGCCAGCTCACCATCAGAGACCGGGACTAAGGGGTTCTTC	CASSPSETGTKGFF
-	TRBV7-2	-	TRBJ1-4	TGTGCCAGCAGCTTTATACAGAGCCTCGAACTGTTTTTT	CASSFIQSLELFF
-	TRBV9	TRBD2	TRBJ2-1	TGTGCCAGCAGCGTAGTAGCGGGGGGTGAGCAGTTCTTC	CASSVVAGGEQFF
once	TRBV28	-	TRBJ1-5	TGTGCCAGCACATACAGGGAAGCGCCCCAGCATTTT	CASTYREAPQHF
-	TRBV4-3	TRBD2	TRBJ2-3	TGCGCCAGCAGCCAACAGGGATTAGCGGGAAGCACAGATACGCAGTATTTT	CASSQQGLAGSTDTQYF
-	TRBV5-5	-	TRBJ1-2	TGTGCCAGCAGCCAAACCTCGACAGGAGTCGGTTATGGCTACACCTTC	CASSQTSTGVGYGYTF
-	TRBV4-3	-	TRBJ2-1	TGCGCCAGCAGCCAAGAGGCGATGGTTGGCGGTGCCTACAATGAGCAGTTCTTC	CASSQEAMVGGAYNEQFF
-	TRBV18	TRBD1	TRBJ2-1	TGTGCCAGCTCACTCTCGGGACAGGGGGCAGGTGAGCAGTTCTTC	CASSLSGQGAGEQFF
-	TRBV27	TRBD1	TRBJ1-1	TGTGCCAGCAGTCCATCCTTGGACAGGGGAAATACTGAAGCTTTCTTT	CASSPSLDRGNTEAFF
once	TRBV6-1	-	TRBJ2-1	TGTGCCAGCAGTGAAGCCACAAGAAAGCAGTTCTTC	CASSEATRKQFF
-	TRBV7-9	-	TRBJ2-2	TGTGCCAGCAGCTTAGGTTGGGGTCACGGGGAGCTGTTTTTT	CASSLGWGHGELFF
-	TRBV6-5	TRBD1	TRBJ1-1	TGTGCCATTTCCGTGACAGGGTCAGACACTGAAGCTTTCTTT	CAISVTGSDTEAFF
once	TRBV7-8	-	TRBJ1-1	TGTGCCAGCAGCTTACAGACAGCGAACACTGAAGCTTTCTTT	CASSLQTANTEAFF
-	TRBV11-2	TRBD1	TRBJ1-2	TGTGCCAGCAGCTTTACCGGGACAGGGGCCCCCTATGGCTACACCTTC	CASSFTGTGAPYGYTF
-	TRBV5-5	-	TRBJ2-7	TGTGCCAGCAGCTTAAGGACAGACTACGAGCAGTACTTC	CASSLRTDYEQYF
-	TRBV7-9	-	TRBJ1-4	TGTGCCAGCAGCTTACCTGCAACTAATGAAAAACTGTTTTTT	CASSLPATNEKLFF
-	TRBV29-1	-	TRBJ2-7	TGCAGCGTCAAGCAGGCAGGAGCCTACGAGCAGTACTTC	CSVKQAGAYEQYF
-	TRBV6-5	-	TRBJ1-2	TGTGCCAGCAGTTACGCCCGGGAAGCCTATGGCTACACCTTC	CASSYAREAYGYTF
-	TRBV4-1	TRBD1	TRBJ2-5	TGCGCCAGCAGCCAAGAACCCAGGGGGCAAGAGACCCAGTACTTC	CASSQEPRGQETQYF
-	TRBV28	-	TRBJ2-7	TGTGCCAGCAGTCCACTAGGGACCTCCTACGAGCAGTACTTC	CASSPLGTSYEQYF
-	TRBV5-1	TRBD1	TRBJ1-1	TGCGCCAGCAGCTGGAACAGGGGGCAACACACTGAAGCTTTCTTT	CASSWNRGQHTEAFF
-	TRBV5-4	-	TRBJ2-7	TGTGCCAGCAGCTTCGGCGTTACCGAGCAGTACTTC	CASSFGVTEQYF
-	TRBV7-3	TRBD1	TRBJ2-1	TGTGCCAGCAGCTTAAGGTTGGGGACAGGGATCAATGAGCAGTTCTTC	CASSLRLGTGINEQFF
-	TRBV18	-	TRBJ2-3	TGTGCCAGCTCACCGGCCCTAACTTTCACAGATACGCAGTATTTT	CASSPALTFTDTQYF
-	TRBV6-5	-	TRBJ1-2	TGTGCCAGCAGTTACTTTGGGGGGGATGGCTACACCTTC	CASSYFGGDGYTF
-	TRBV19	TRBD2	TRBJ2-3	TGTGCCAGTGCGCGGGAGGGAAGCACAGATACGCAGTATTTT	CASAREGSTDTQYF
-	TRBV7-8	-	TRBJ2-2	TGTGCCAGCAGGCGCGATTCCCCAGGGCTCCAGAACACCGGGGAGCTGTTTTTT	CASRRDSPGLQNTGELFF
-	TRBV10-3	-	TRBJ1-1	TGTGCCATCAGTGCCCGCCAGAACACTGAAGCTTTCTTT	CAISARQNTEAFF
once	TRBV2	TRBD1	TRBJ2-2	TGTGCCAGCAGTGTGACAGGGGGCGAAGGCGGGGAGCTGTTTTTT	CASSVTGGEGGELFF
once	TRBV5-1	-	TRBJ2-3	TGCGCCAGCAGCTTGGAGGGGAATACGCAGTATTTT	CASSLEGNTQYF
-	TRBV5-1	-	TRBJ2-5	TGCGCCAGCCGCCCAGTCTACGAAGAGACCCAGTACTTC	CASRPVYEETQYF
once	TRBV30	TRBD2	TRBJ2-1	TGTGCCTGGAGGGACCATGACACGAGGATAGCGGGAGGGCGGGTTGGCTACAATGAGCAGTTCTTC	CAWRDHDTRIAGGRVGYNEQFF
-	TRBV25-1	TRBD1	TRBJ2-5	TGTGCCAGCAGCGACAGGGGGAGGGAGACCCAGTACTTC	CASSDRGRETQYF
-	TRBV7-2	TRBD2	TRBJ2-3	TGTGCCAGCAGTTTAGCGGGAGTCGAGAATACGCAGTATTTT	CASSLAGVENTQYF
-	TRBV7-9	-	TRBJ1-3	TGTGCCAGCAGCTCACCGGGCGGGACGAACACCATATATTTT	CASSSPGGTNTIYF
-	TRBV9	TRBD1	TRBJ2-7	TGTGCCAGCAGCGATAGGACAGGGCCCGGCGAGCAGTACTTC	CASSDRTGPGEQYF
-	TRBV6-1	-	TRBJ2-4	TGTGCCAGCAGTGACCCGACCGGATTTCGAAACATTCAGTACTTC	CASSDPTGFRNIQYF
-	TRBV16	-	TRBJ1-2	TGTGCCAGCAGCCATACTGACTATGGCTACACCTTC	CASSHTDYGYTF
-	TRBV15	TRBD2	TRBJ2-7	TGTGCCACCAGCAGCATCCGGGAGGGCTATTACGAGCAGTACTTC	CATSSIREGYYEQYF
-	TRBV6-5	-	TRBJ2-1	TGTGCCAGCCCCACAGGTTACGATGAGCAGTTCTTC	CASPTGYDEQFF
-	TRBV4-1	-	TRBJ1-1	TGCGCCAGCAGCCAAGATCCCCCAGGGGTGATGAACACTGAAGCTTTCTTT	CASSQDPPGVMNTEAFF
-	TRBV7-9	-	TRBJ2-2	TGTGCCAGCAGCTTAGGGGTCCCCGGGGAGCTGTTTTTT	CASSLGVPGELFF
-	TRBV10-3	-	TRBJ1-3	TGTGCCATGAAGAAGGGCAGGGAGGCTTCGGGCTCTGGAAACACCATATATTTT	CAMKKGREASGSGNTIYF
-	TRBV11-2	-	TRBJ2-7	TGTGCCAGCAGCTTGGGTAGTCTTTACGAGCAGTACTTC	CASSLGSLYEQYF